The T cell receptor (beta chain) described here comes from a study of T-cell reconstitution after alpha-beta-depleted transplantation in children. This clonotype was observed a handful of times. Its antigen is currently unknown. Trimming left V 3 bases short and J 1 base short, with 13 bases between. The germline V gene has CDR1 LNHNV and CDR2 YYDKDF (reference sequence). The CDR3 runs 16 residues. Study conclusions and caveats: Hyperexpanded clones declined; after one year, newly produced T cells mostly supplied diversity. It was surviving recipient T cells and thymic progenitors that gave some patients high TCRbeta diversity at day 60. In patients about two months after transplant, alpha-beta T cells reportedly arose from several hundred expanded graft clones.

Researchers prepared the TCRbeta library using unique molecular identifiers, the study reports. TCRdb fed the PCR reads into MiXCR, producing one record per CDR3 protein. The sample lists roughly 490,000 distinct CDR3 sequences, 11% occurring once. This clonotype was obtained from a female patient aged 2-9 years who had a stem cell transplant for aplastic anemia, so the T cells may come from the graft donor. The chain combines TRBV15 with TRBJ2-4; D remains ambiguous. The sequenced sample was PBMCs, mostly from graft donor cells, obtained 180 days after TCRalphabeta/CD19-depleted stem cell transplant. CDR3 sequence reads: CATSSPPNWAKNIQYF. The DNA for the CDR3 is TGTGCCACCAGCAGCCCGCCCAATTGGGCCAAAAACATTCAGTACTTC.